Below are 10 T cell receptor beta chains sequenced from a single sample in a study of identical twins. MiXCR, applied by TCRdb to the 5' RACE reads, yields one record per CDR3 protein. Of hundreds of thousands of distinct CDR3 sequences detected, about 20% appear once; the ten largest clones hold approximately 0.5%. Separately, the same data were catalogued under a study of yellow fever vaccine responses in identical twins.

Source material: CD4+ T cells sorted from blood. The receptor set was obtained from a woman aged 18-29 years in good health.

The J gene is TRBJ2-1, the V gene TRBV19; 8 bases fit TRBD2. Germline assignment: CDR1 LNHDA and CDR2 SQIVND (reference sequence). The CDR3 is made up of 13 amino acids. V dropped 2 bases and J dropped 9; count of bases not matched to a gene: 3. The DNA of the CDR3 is TGTGCCAGTAGTATACGGGGGGGCGGTGAGCAGTTCTTC. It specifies CASSIRGGGEQFF.

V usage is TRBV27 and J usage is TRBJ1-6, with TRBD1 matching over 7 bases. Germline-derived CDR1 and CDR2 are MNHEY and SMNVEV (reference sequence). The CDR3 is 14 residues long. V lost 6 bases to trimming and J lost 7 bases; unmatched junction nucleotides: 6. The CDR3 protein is CASRGNRGNSPLHF. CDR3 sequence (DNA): TGTGCCAGCAGGGGAAACAGGGGCAATTCACCCCTCCACTTT.

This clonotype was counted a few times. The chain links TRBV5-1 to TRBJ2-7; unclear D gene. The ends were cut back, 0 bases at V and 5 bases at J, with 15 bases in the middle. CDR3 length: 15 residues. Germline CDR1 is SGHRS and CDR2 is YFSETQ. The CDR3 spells CASSLGSRLTNEQYF. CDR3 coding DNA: TGCGCCAGCAGCTTGGGCAGCCGCCTTACCAACGAGCAGTACTTC.

The CDR3 here is CAIPAPGQGGTGELFF. The CDR3 DNA sequence: TGTGCCATCCCAGCCCCGGGACAGGGGGGCACCGGGGAGCTGTTTTTT. The chain combines TRBV2 with TRBJ2-2, with TRBD1 matching over 11 bases. CDR3 size: 16 residues. Germline lookup yields CDR1 SNHLY and CDR2 FYNNEI. The V segment lost 10 bases and the J segment 4 bases; nucleotides outside the gene matches: 11.

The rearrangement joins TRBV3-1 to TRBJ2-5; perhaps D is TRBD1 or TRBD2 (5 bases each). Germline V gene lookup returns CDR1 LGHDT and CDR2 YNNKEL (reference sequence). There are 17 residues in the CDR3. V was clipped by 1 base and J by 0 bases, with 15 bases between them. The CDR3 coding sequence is TGTGCCAGCAGCCAAGTGACACCTCGGGGCCACCAAGAGACCCAGTACTTC. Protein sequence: CASSQVTPRGHQETQYF.

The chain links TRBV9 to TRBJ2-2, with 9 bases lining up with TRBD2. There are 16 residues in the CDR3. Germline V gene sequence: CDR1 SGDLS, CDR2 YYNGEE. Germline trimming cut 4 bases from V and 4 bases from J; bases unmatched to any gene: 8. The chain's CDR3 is CASSPPLREGTGELFF. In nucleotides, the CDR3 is TGTGCCAGCAGCCCCCCCCTGCGGGAGGGCACCGGGGAGCTGTTTTTT.

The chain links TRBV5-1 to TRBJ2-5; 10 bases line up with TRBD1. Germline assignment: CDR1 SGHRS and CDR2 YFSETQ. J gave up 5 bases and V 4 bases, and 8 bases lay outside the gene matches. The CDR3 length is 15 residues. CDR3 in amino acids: CASSVTRTGGETQYF. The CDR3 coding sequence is TGCGCCAGCAGCGTGACTAGGACAGGGGGGGAGACCCAGTACTTC.

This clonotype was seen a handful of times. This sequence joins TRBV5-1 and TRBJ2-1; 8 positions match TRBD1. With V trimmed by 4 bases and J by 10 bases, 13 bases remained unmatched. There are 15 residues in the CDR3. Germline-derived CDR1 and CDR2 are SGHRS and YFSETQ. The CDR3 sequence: CASSAGQGSDSEQFF. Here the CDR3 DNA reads TGCGCCAGCAGCGCCGGACAGGGTTCCGACTCGGAGCAGTTCTTC.

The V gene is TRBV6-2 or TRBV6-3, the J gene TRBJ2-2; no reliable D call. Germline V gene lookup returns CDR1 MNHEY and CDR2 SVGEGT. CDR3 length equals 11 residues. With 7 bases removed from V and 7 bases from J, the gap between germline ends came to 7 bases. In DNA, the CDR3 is TGTGCCAGCAATTCGGGCGGGGAGCTGTTTTTT. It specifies CASNSGGELFF.

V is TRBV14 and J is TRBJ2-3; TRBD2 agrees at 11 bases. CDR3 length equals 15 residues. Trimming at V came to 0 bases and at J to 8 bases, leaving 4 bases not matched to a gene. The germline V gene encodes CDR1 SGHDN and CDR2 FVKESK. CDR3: CASSQDLAGGGTQYF. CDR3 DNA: TGTGCCAGCAGCCAAGATCTAGCGGGAGGCGGTACGCAGTATTTT.